These 28 T cell receptor beta chains share one sample of origin, sequenced in a study of blood T cell repertoires in COVID-19. Assay used: immunoSEQ multiplex PCR; TCRdb lists only in-frame clones, some missing. The sample consists of approximately 180,000 clones, roughly 85% of them appearing once. The sequenced material came from peripheral blood. These receptors were taken from a man aged 55 to 70 with acute or convalescent COVID-19.

The genes are TRBV6-5 and TRBJ1-5, with D maybe TRBD1 (5 bases). Trimming cost V 7 bases and J 0 bases, with 10 bases left between them. There are 14 residues in the CDR3. Germline values: CDR1 MNHEY, CDR2 SVGAGI. The chain's CDR3 is CASILGGSNQPQHF. Here the CDR3 DNA reads TGTGCCAGCATCCTGGGGGGTAGCAATCAGCCCCAGCATTTT.

This chain links TRBV11-1 with TRBJ1-1, with TRBD1 matching over 8 bases. Germline V gene lookup returns CDR1 SGHAT and CDR2 FQDESV (reference sequence). This CDR3 comprises 16 residues. Losses at the gene ends were 3 bases for V and 1 base for J; bases not matched to a gene: 7. The CDR3 here is CASSLKRTGPNTEAFF. The CDR3, as DNA: TGTGCCAGCAGCTTGAAGAGGACAGGGCCGAACACTGAAGCTTTCTTT.

The V gene is TRBV19, the J gene TRBJ2-3, with 8 bases aligning to TRBD2. The germline gives CDR1 LNHDA, CDR2 SQIVND (reference sequence). The CDR3 has 17 residues. With 5 bases clipped from V and 4 bases from J, the junction kept 14 bases outside the gene matches. CDR3 region: CASSSPRLAYHPDTQYF. CDR3 bases: TGTGCCAGTAGTTCCCCCCGACTAGCGTACCATCCAGATACGCAGTATTTT. The full variable domain, completed using reference TRBV19 and TRBJ2-3, is DGGITQSPKYLFRKEGQNVTLSCEQNLNHDAMYWYRQDPGQGLRLIYYSQIVNDFQKGDIAEGYSVSREKKESFPLTVTSAQKNPTAFYLCASSSPRLAYHPDTQYFGPGTRLTVL.

CDR3 in DNA: TGTGCCAGCAGCCGGGTACCCTCAGGGGGACTAAAGCGGGAGGGCAAAGACGGGGAGCTGTTTTTT. Protein sequence: CASSRVPSGGLKREGKDGELFF. The chain is built from TRBV4-2 and TRBJ2-2, with TRBD2 matching 10 bases. There are 22 residues in the CDR3. Looked up from germline, CDR1 is LGHNA and CDR2 is YNFKEQ. V lost 4 bases, J lost 7 bases, and 27 bases stayed unmatched.

Here the CDR3 DNA reads TGTGCCAGCTCGCCCACAGGGGGGAAAGGCTATGGCTACACCTTC. This codes for CASSPTGGKGYGYTF. V usage is TRBV18 and J usage is TRBJ1-2, with TRBD1 identical over 8 bases. The CDR3 runs to 15 residues. Looked up from germline, CDR1 is KGHSH and CDR2 is LQKENI. Trimming cost V 6 bases and J 4 bases; bases outside gene matches: 10.

This clone was recorded many times. The J gene is TRBJ2-7, the V gene TRBV6-5; 9 bases agree with TRBD1. CDR1 and CDR2 from the germline V gene are MNHEY and SVGAGI. The CDR3 runs 15 residues. The J segment lost 1 base and the V segment lost 2 bases, leaving 3 bases of the junction unmatched. The CDR3 nucleotides read TGTGCCAGCAGTTACGATGGGACAGGGTCCTACGAGCAGTACTTC. Protein product: CASSYDGTGSYEQYF.

As for this clone: The germline gene is not matched at one end of the junction; a read error may be the cause. The chain is built from TRBV7-7 and TRBJ2-2; 7 bases fit TRBD1. This CDR3 contains 16 residues. CDR1 SSHAT and CDR2 FNYEAQ come from the germline V gene (reference sequence). CDR3 DNA: TGTGCTAGCAGCGGCACCGGGACAGCCGGCACCGGGGAGCTGTTTTTT. It yields the protein CASSGTGTAGTGELFF.

The rearrangement links TRBV6-5 to TRBJ2-1; TRBD1 agrees at 8 bases. Per the germline V gene, CDR1 is MNHEY and CDR2 is SVGAGI. This CDR3 comprises 14 residues. J lost 8 bases, V lost 6 bases, and 9 bases had no gene match. The CDR3 loop reads CASREAGGGDEQFF. Written as DNA, the CDR3 is TGTGCCAGCAGGGAGGCAGGGGGCGGAGATGAGCAGTTCTTC.

This chain joins TRBV3-1 (or the pseudogene TRBV3-2) and TRBJ2-2, with D unclear. The CDR3 loop spans 15 amino acids. Trimming stripped 7 bases from V and 0 bases from J, with 12 bases between. CDR1 and CDR2 from the germline V gene are LGHDT and YNNKEL (reference sequence). The CDR3: CASTLRLTNTGELFF. The CDR3 nucleotides read TGTGCCAGCACCCTCCGACTTACGAACACCGGGGAGCTGTTTTTT.

V is TRBV12-3 or TRBV12-4 and J is TRBJ2-7, with TRBD1 identical over 7 bases. V shed 8 bases, J shed 4 bases, and the junction held 8 bases outside the gene matches. The CDR3 spans 13 residues. This CDR3 is CASRQGLTYEQYF. The CDR3 DNA follows: TGTGCCAGCCGACAGGGTCTGACGTACGAGCAGTACTTC.

The CDR3 here is CASSLGRGRLSYEQYF. Here the CDR3 DNA reads TGTGCCAGCAGCTTGGGAAGGGGGCGGCTCTCCTACGAGCAGTACTTC. V is TRBV5-5 and J is TRBJ2-7, with TRBD1 identical over 7 bases. The J segment lost 0 bases and the V segment lost 0 bases, leaving 6 bases of the junction unmatched. CDR1 and CDR2 from the germline V gene are SGHKS and YYEKEE (reference sequence). The CDR3 totals 16 residues.

This sequence joins TRBV6-5 and TRBJ2-1, with 11 bases lining up with TRBD2. This CDR3 is built from 12 residues. CDR1 and CDR2 (germline): MNHEY, SVGAGI. Trimming removed 8 bases from V and 15 bases from J; junction bases left unmatched: 9. Written as DNA, the CDR3 is TGTGCCAGCCTCTCGACTAGCGGGATGTCGTTCTTC. It translates to CASLSTSGMSFF.

The chain has TRBV28 and TRBJ2-7; D possibly corresponds to TRBD2 (5 bases). The CDR3 sequence is 11 residues long. Germline CDR1 MDHEN, CDR2 SYDVKM. V lost 6 bases, J lost 3 bases, and 6 bases lay in between. The CDR3 spells CASRGDYEQYF. The CDR3, as DNA: TGTGCCAGCAGGGGAGACTACGAGCAGTACTTC.

This rearrangement joins TRBV15 to TRBJ1-1, with TRBD1 identical over 8 bases. CDR3 length equals 14 residues. Germline-derived CDR1 and CDR2 are LNHNV and YYDKDF (reference sequence). The trim removed 9 bases at V and 3 bases at J, leaving 9 bases unmatched. DNA of the CDR3: TGTGCCACATCAGCCAGGGGGCGCGACACTGAAGCTTTCTTT. Protein sequence: CATSARGRDTEAFF.

This clone was seen once. The gene calls are TRBV4-2 and TRBJ2-1; 7 positions match TRBD2. This CDR3 has 17 residues. The J segment lost 9 bases and the V segment lost 0 bases, leaving 14 bases of the junction unmatched. Per germline, CDR1 LGHNA and CDR2 YNFKEQ. CDR3 region: CASSQDFRRTRGGEQFF. As DNA, the CDR3 is TGTGCCAGCAGCCAAGATTTCCGCCGGACTAGAGGTGGTGAGCAGTTCTTC.

This chain connects TRBV4-3 to TRBJ1-2; D perhaps matches TRBD1 (6 bases). CDR1 is LGHNA and CDR2 is YSLEER in the germline V gene. V lost 3 bases and J lost 8, with 22 bases in between. There are 16 residues in the CDR3. CDR3: CASSHVTGSQGGGYTF. The CDR3 DNA is TGCGCCAGCAGCCACGTTACAGGGTCCCAAGGGGGAGGCTACACCTTC.

This chain joins TRBV5-1 and TRBJ1-2; 9 bases align to TRBD1. From germline, CDR1 is SGHRS and CDR2 YFSETQ. The CDR3 is 13 amino acids. With 0 bases clipped from V and 6 bases from J, the junction kept 0 bases outside the gene matches. DNA of the CDR3: TGCGCCAGCAGCTTGGGACAGGGGGATGGCTACACCTTC. This codes for CASSLGQGDGYTF.

V and J are TRBV27 and TRBJ2-7, with 12 nucleotides matching TRBD2. The CDR3 length is 15 residues. The trim removed 6 bases at V and 1 base at J, leaving 4 bases unmatched. Germline V gene lookup returns CDR1 MNHEY and CDR2 SMNVEV (reference sequence). CDR3 residues: CASSTTSGGSYEQYF. The CDR3 DNA reads TGTGCCAGCAGCACCACTAGCGGGGGGTCCTACGAGCAGTACTTC.

This clone came up once. The chain carries TRBV18 and TRBJ2-2; D remains ambiguous. The germline V gene encodes CDR1 KGHSH and CDR2 LQKENI. CDR3 length: 13 residues. The V and J ends lost 2 bases and 6 bases respectively, with 7 bases between them. This chain's CDR3 is CASSPNQSGELFF. The CDR3 DNA reads as TGTGCCAGCTCACCAAACCAGTCCGGGGAGCTGTTTTTT.

This chain connects TRBV3-1 (or the pseudogene TRBV3-2) to TRBJ1-5; possible D gene TRBD1, 6 bases. The CDR3 has 15 residues. V gave up 2 bases and J gave up 6 bases, with 14 bases separating them. Per germline, CDR1 LGHDT and CDR2 YNNKEL (reference sequence). The CDR3 region has the DNA TGTGCCAGCAGCCAAACGGGGGGGCCGGTTCAGCCCCAGCATTTT. Amino acids: CASSQTGGPVQPQHF.

The gene calls are TRBV19 and TRBJ1-4, with D perhaps TRBD1 (6 bases). Trimming removed 5 bases from V and 3 bases from J, with 16 bases in between. CDR1 and CDR2 from the germline V gene are LNHDA and SQIVND (reference sequence). The CDR3 has 16 amino acids. This CDR3 reads CASSYGQPTANEKLFF. CDR3 DNA: TGTGCCAGTAGTTACGGACAGCCGACAGCTAATGAAAAACTGTTTTTT.

The chain carries TRBV2 and TRBJ1-3; the D gene is possibly TRBD1 (5 bases). CDR3 length equals 14 residues. Germline loops: CDR1 SNHLY, CDR2 FYNNEI. Trimming cost V 4 bases and J 0 bases, with 7 bases left between them. The CDR3: CASSVTASGNTIYF. The CDR3 region has the DNA TGTGCCAGCAGTGTGACAGCCTCTGGAAACACCATATATTTT.

V and J are TRBV5-1 and TRBJ2-5; perhaps TRBD2 as D (6 bases). With 0 bases removed from V and 3 bases from J, the gap between germline ends came to 12 bases. Germline V lookup: CDR1 SGHRS, CDR2 YFSETQ. This CDR3 has 15 amino acids. CDR3 sequence (DNA): TGCGCCAGCAGCTTGGCCGGGACTCCAAAAGAGACCCAGTACTTC. It yields the protein CASSLAGTPKETQYF.

This chain joins TRBV6-5 and TRBJ2-1; 9 nucleotides match TRBD2. The CDR3 runs 15 residues. Germline V gives CDR1 MNHEY, CDR2 SVGAGI. V was pared by 1 base and J by 5 bases, with 3 bases of the junction left unmatched. This CDR3 reads CASSYLTSGNNEQFF. CDR3 nucleotide sequence: TGTGCCAGCAGTTACTTGACTAGCGGTAACAATGAGCAGTTCTTC.

This sequence joins TRBV28 and TRBJ2-7; 11 bases are shared with TRBD2. V shed 6 bases and J 1 base; nucleotides not matched to a gene: 2. CDR1 and CDR2 (germline): MDHEN, SYDVKM. The CDR3 totals 14 residues. DNA for the CDR3: TGTGCCAGCAGAACTAGCGGGGGATCCTACGAGCAGTACTTC. This sequence encodes CASRTSGGSYEQYF.

The chain recombines TRBV5-1 with TRBJ2-7; D is perhaps TRBD1 (5 bases). Germline CDR1 SGHRS, CDR2 YFSETQ. This CDR3 has 14 residues. The germline V and J ends were trimmed by 3 bases and 2 bases, with 12 bases remaining between them. Here the CDR3 reads CASSSTTGTYEQYF. CDR3 sequence (DNA): TGCGCCAGCAGCTCCACCACAGGTACCTACGAGCAGTACTTC.

This clone came up a few times. The rearrangement joins TRBV4-1 to TRBJ2-7; D unresolved. The CDR3 has 13 amino acids. The ends were cut back, 0 bases at V and 4 bases at J, with 7 bases in the middle. The germline V gene encodes CDR1 MGHRA and CDR2 YSYEKL. The CDR3 here is CASSQDHSYEQYF. CDR3 sequence (DNA): TGCGCCAGCAGCCAAGATCACAGTTACGAGCAGTACTTC.

This clone showed up just a few times. J is TRBJ2-1 and V is TRBV5-1, with D possibly being TRBD1 (6 bases). The germline gives CDR1 SGHRS, CDR2 YFSETQ. This CDR3 is 15 amino acids long. Trimming removed 4 bases at V and 1 base at J, with 12 bases between. The CDR3 DNA follows: TGCGCCAGCAGCCACCGGGACACATCCTACAATGAGCAGTTCTTC. It translates to CASSHRDTSYNEQFF.